This is a list of T cell receptor beta chains from one sample in a study of T cells after yellow fever vaccination. TCRdb re-derived calls from the 5' RACE reads in MiXCR, one entry per CDR3 protein. The sample lists some 200,000 distinct CDR3 sequences; approximately 3% were seen once. Specimen: CD4+ T cells sorted from PBMCs, collected 10 days after the yellow fever booster vaccination. These TCRs come from a man in his late teens or twenties who received the YFV17D yellow fever vaccine. The CDR3 runs from the conserved cysteine through the conserved F or W. Each record gives: D gene, CDR3 length, clone size, V gene, J gene, CDR3 protein, CDR3 DNA. D genes are given only for firm matches. Where a row states a size, it is once, few, many or the class of an expanded clone; other rows omit it.

NA	16	NA	TRBV4-3	TRBJ1-3	CASSRLVTDAGNTIYF	TGCGCCAGCAGCCGGTTGGTGACAGACGCTGGAAACACCATATATTTT
NA	14	many	TRBV20-1	TRBJ2-3	CSAQGGISTDTQYF	TGCAGTGCCCAAGGAGGAATTTCCACAGATACGCAGTATTTT
NA	13	few	TRBV9	TRBJ1-6	CASSGPCRSPLHF	TGTGCCAGCAGCGGGCCATGTCGGTCACCCCTCCACTTT
NA	14	few	TRBV12-3/TRBV12-4	TRBJ1-2	CASSRGGENYGYTF	TGTGCCAGCAGTCGGGGAGGGGAGAACTATGGCTACACCTTC
TRBD1	15	many	TRBV20-1	TRBJ1-4	CSARGKQGFNEKLFF	TGCAGTGCTAGAGGAAAACAGGGGTTTAATGAAAAACTGTTTTTT
NA	14	many	TRBV5-1	TRBJ2-3	CASSTQKFTDTQYF	TGCGCCAGCAGCACCCAGAAGTTCACAGATACGCAGTATTTT
NA	15	many	TRBV20-1	TRBJ2-2	CSASPRGGGTGELFF	TGCAGTGCTAGCCCCAGGGGAGGGGGCACCGGGGAGCTGTTTTTT
NA	13	few	TRBV28	TRBJ1-5	CASSGGWNQPQHF	TGTGCCAGCAGTGGAGGGTGGAATCAGCCCCAGCATTTT
NA	14	many	TRBV20-1	TRBJ2-3	CSADDMDRTDTQYF	TGCAGTGCTGATGACATGGACCGCACAGATACGCAGTATTTT
TRBD1	15	many	TRBV11-2	TRBJ2-2	CASSPTGVAAGELFF	TGTGCCAGCAGCCCTACAGGGGTAGCCGCCGGGGAGCTGTTTTTT
TRBD1	15	many	TRBV28	TRBJ1-5	CASSLGGGNNQPQHF	TGTGCCAGCAGTTTGGGAGGGGGCAATAATCAGCCCCAGCATTTT
TRBD1	15	many	TRBV10-3	TRBJ2-3	CAISKQGVGTDTQYF	TGTGCCATCAGCAAACAGGGGGTCGGCACAGATACGCAGTATTTT
NA	15	NA	TRBV9	TRBJ1-2	CASSVDGQSHYGYTF	TGTGCCAGCAGCGTAGATGGACAGAGCCACTATGGCTACACCTTC
TRBD2	14	many	TRBV20-1	TRBJ2-5	CSPPASGDRETQYF	TGCAGTCCCCCGGCTAGCGGGGACCGAGAGACCCAGTACTTC
NA	14	many	TRBV2	TRBJ2-5	CASNSPGTPETQYF	TGTGCCAGCAATAGCCCCGGGACCCCGGAGACCCAGTACTTC
NA	14	NA	TRBV5-4	TRBJ1-1	CASSFAGMNTEAFF	TGTGCCAGCAGCTTCGCTGGGATGAACACTGAAGCTTTCTTT
NA	16	NA	TRBV5-4	TRBJ1-1	CASSPRSRMGYTEAFF	TGTGCCAGCAGCCCCCGGAGCAGGATGGGGTACACTGAAGCTTTCTTT
NA	14	many	TRBV20-1	TRBJ1-1	CSASKRDMNTEAFF	TGCAGTGCTAGTAAGAGAGACATGAACACTGAAGCTTTCTTT
NA	13	few	TRBV18	TRBJ2-1	CASSPATYNEQFF	TGTGCCAGCTCACCGGCCACCTACAATGAGCAGTTCTTC
NA	14	many	TRBV19	TRBJ2-3	CASSINPRVDTQYF	TGTGCCAGTAGTATAAACCCCAGGGTCGATACGCAGTATTTT
NA	13	NA	TRBV30	TRBJ2-7	CAWGSGGRDEQYF	TGTGCCTGGGGCTCCGGGGGTCGGGACGAGCAGTACTTC
TRBD2	17	many	TRBV12-3/TRBV12-4	TRBJ2-1	CASSLAGMSGGSNEQFF	TGTGCCAGCAGTTTAGCGGGTATGAGCGGGGGGAGCAATGAGCAGTTCTTC
NA	14	few	TRBV3-1	TRBJ1-5	CASSGGRGGQPQHF	TGTGCCAGCAGTGGAGGCAGGGGAGGACAGCCCCAGCATTTT
TRBD1	16	NA	TRBV9	TRBJ2-1	CASSADLGTGNHEQFF	TGTGCCAGCAGCGCGGATCTCGGGACAGGGAACCATGAGCAGTTCTTC
TRBD1	13	NA	TRBV7-2	TRBJ2-2	CASSIDRAGELFF	TGTGCCAGCAGCATTGACAGGGCCGGGGAGCTGTTTTTT
TRBD2	14	few	TRBV12-3/TRBV12-4	TRBJ2-7	CASTQRGGLAEQYF	TGTGCCAGCACCCAGCGGGGGGGCCTCGCCGAGCAGTACTTC
NA	16	many	TRBV19	TRBJ2-1	CASSDPRMATDNEQFF	TGTGCCAGTAGTGACCCAAGGATGGCTACGGACAATGAGCAGTTCTTC
NA	12	many	TRBV11-2	TRBJ2-1	CASSSPGGQQFF	TGTGCCAGCAGCTCCCCTGGAGGACAGCAGTTCTTC
NA	12	few	TRBV5-1	TRBJ1-2	CASSFDEYGYTF	TGCGCCAGCAGCTTTGATGAATATGGCTACACCTTC
TRBD1	13	many	TRBV7-2	TRBJ1-1	CASRQGMNTEAFF	TGTGCCAGCAGACAGGGGATGAACACTGAAGCTTTCTTT
NA	14	few	TRBV18	TRBJ1-1	CASSLTDMNTEAFF	TGTGCCAGCTCACTGACAGATATGAACACTGAAGCTTTCTTT
TRBD2	14	NA	TRBV20-1	TRBJ2-1	CSAPSGGLHNEQFF	TGCAGTGCTCCTAGCGGGGGCCTACACAATGAGCAGTTCTTC
TRBD2	15	few	TRBV5-4	TRBJ2-5	CASSSSGTSGETQYF	TGTGCCAGCAGCTCCTCCGGGACTAGCGGAGAGACCCAGTACTTC
TRBD1	13	few	TRBV20-1	TRBJ1-1	CSVNGTGETEAFF	TGCAGTGTCAACGGGACAGGGGAAACTGAAGCTTTCTTT
TRBD1	16	few	TRBV24-1	TRBJ2-1	CATSDRDRGAYNEQFF	TGTGCCACCAGTGATCGGGACAGAGGGGCCTACAATGAGCAGTTCTTC
TRBD2	16	few	TRBV20-1	TRBJ2-1	CSARVAGDSSYNEQFF	TGCAGTGCTAGGGTAGCGGGGGACTCCTCCTACAATGAGCAGTTCTTC
NA	14	many	TRBV20-1	TRBJ2-3	CSARDSGGTDTQYF	TGCAGTGCTAGAGATTCCGGCGGCACAGATACGCAGTATTTT
NA	15	few	TRBV28	TRBJ1-6	CASWGRSSYNSPLHF	TGTGCCTCTTGGGGCAGAAGCTCCTATAATTCACCCCTCCACTTT
TRBD1	17	NA	TRBV7-3	TRBJ1-5	CASSFPLRQGLNQPQHF	TGTGCCAGCAGCTTTCCCCTGAGACAGGGGTTGAATCAGCCCCAGCATTTT
NA	18	many	TRBV7-2	TRBJ2-2	CASSLVRSPGADTGELFF	TGTGCCAGCAGCTTAGTTCGCTCCCCAGGGGCGGACACCGGGGAGCTGTTTTTT